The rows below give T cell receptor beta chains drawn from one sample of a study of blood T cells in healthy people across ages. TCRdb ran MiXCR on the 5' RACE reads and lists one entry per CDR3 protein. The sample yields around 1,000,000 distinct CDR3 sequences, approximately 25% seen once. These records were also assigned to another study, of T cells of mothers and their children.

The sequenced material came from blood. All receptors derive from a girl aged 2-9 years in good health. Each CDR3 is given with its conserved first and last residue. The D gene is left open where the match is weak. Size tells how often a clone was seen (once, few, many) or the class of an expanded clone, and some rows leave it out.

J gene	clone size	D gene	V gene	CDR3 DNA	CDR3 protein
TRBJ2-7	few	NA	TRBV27	TGTGCCAGCAGTCTGCCGGGACGTTCCTACGAGCAGTACTTC	CASSLPGRSYEQYF
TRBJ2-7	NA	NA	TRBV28	TGTGCCAGCAGTGCTACGGGCAGACCCTACGAGCAGTACTTC	CASSATGRPYEQYF
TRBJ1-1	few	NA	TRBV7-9	TGTGCCAGCAGCTCCCACGGGTCCGAAGCTTTCTTT	CASSSHGSEAFF
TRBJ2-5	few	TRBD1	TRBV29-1	TGCAGCGTTGAAGGTCTTCCACCGGGACAGGGACTTCACCAAGAGACCCAGTACTTC	CSVEGLPPGQGLHQETQYF
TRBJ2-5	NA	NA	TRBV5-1	TGCGCCAGCGGGGGCTCGCCGGGGGAGACCCAGTACTTC	CASGGSPGETQYF
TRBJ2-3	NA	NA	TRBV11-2	TGTGCCAGCAGCTCAAGATCGAAAACCTCGGACCCAGGACGTACAGATACGCAGTATTTT	CASSSRSKTSDPGRTDTQYF
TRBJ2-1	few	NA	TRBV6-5	TGTGCCAGCAGTTACTCGATTCTAGGAGGCGGCAATGAGCAGTTCTTC	CASSYSILGGGNEQFF
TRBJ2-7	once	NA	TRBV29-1	TGCAGCGTTTCTAGCCCCCTCTCCTACGAGCAGTACTTC	CSVSSPLSYEQYF
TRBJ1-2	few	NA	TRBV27	TGTGCCAGCAGTTTTGCAGGGACTGTGTTTGGCTACACCTTC	CASSFAGTVFGYTF
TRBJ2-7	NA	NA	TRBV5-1	TGCGCCAGCAGCGCGGACAGACTCCGTTCCTACGAGCAGTACTTC	CASSADRLRSYEQYF
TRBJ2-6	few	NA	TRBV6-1	TGTGCCAGCAGTGAAACAGCCTCTGGGGCCAACGTCCTGACTTTC	CASSETASGANVLTF
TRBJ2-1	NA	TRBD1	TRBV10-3	TGTGCCATCAGTGAGTCGATCGAGGGGGCTATCTACAATGAGCAGTTCTTC	CAISESIEGAIYNEQFF
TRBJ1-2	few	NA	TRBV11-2	TGTGCCAGCAGCTTAGTGATCCCAACCACCACCGCTAACTATGGCTACACCTTC	CASSLVIPTTTANYGYTF
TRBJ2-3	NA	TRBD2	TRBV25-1	TGTGCCTGCAGTGATGGGACTACCGCCACAGATACGCAGTATTTT	CACSDGTTATDTQYF
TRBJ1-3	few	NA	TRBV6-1	TGTGCCAGCAGTGAAGCGCGGGGGGCCTCATACGTCGTGAAAGGAAACACCATATATTTT	CASSEARGASYVVKGNTIYF
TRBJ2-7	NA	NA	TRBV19	TGTGCCAGTAGTATAGATCAGGAGCTAGGCTACGAGCAGTACTTC	CASSIDQELGYEQYF
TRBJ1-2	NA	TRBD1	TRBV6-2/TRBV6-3	TGTGCCAGCAGTATGACAGGGATCTATGGCTACACCTTC	CASSMTGIYGYTF
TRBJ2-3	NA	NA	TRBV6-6	TGTGCCAGCAGTCTCGACGGCAGACTCACAGATACGCAGTATTTT	CASSLDGRLTDTQYF